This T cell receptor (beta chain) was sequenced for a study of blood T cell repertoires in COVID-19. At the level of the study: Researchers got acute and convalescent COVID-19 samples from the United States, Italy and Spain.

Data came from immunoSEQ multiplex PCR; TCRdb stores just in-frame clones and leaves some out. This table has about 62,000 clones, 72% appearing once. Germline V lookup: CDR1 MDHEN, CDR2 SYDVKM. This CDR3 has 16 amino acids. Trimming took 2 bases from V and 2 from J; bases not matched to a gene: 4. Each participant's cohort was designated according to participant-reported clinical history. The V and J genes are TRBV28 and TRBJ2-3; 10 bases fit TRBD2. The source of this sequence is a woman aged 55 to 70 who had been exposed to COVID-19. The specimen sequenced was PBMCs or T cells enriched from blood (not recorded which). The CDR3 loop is CASSLGAGGYTDTQYF. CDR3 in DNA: TGTGCCAGCAGTTTAGGAGCGGGAGGGTACACAGATACGCAGTATTTT.